The source of this TCR beta chain is a study of blood T cell repertoires in COVID-19. Across the whole study: The analysed material was cDNA or gDNA that came from T cells, B-cell-depleted T cells, or PBMCs.

Generated by immunoSEQ multiplex PCR, the TCRdb table keeps only in-frame clones and is missing some. The data show about 120,000 clones, around three quarters seen once. Trimming pared 3 bases from V and 4 bases from J, leaving 4 bases between. The germline CDR1 and CDR2 sequences are MNHEY and SMNVEV (reference sequence). There are 12 residues in the CDR3. The sequencing input was peripheral blood. The source is a woman older than 75 with acute or convalescent COVID-19. This chain connects TRBV27 to TRBJ1-5; D ambiguous. CDR3 in DNA: TGTGCCAGCAGTTTCCTTAATCAGCCCCAGCATTTT. Translating it yields CASSFLNQPQHF.